This T cell receptor (beta chain) was retrieved from a study of post-analysis software for immune sequencing data. Looking at the study overall: Clinical courses comprised relapsing-remitting, secondary progressive and progressive-relapsing multiple sclerosis. General study points: Controls showed lower frequencies than patients for five TRBV segments, and TRBV5-6, TRBV5-1 and TRBV20-1 were among these. Pronounced co-clustering by F measure was evident among identically batched samples. People with multiple sclerosis had a significantly lower normalized Chao1 diversity than controls did.

Germline V gene lookup returns CDR1 LNHNV and CDR2 YYDKDF (reference sequence). This CDR3 is 13 amino acids long. Trimming removed 4 bases from V and 0 bases from J, with 4 bases in between. The TCR beta cDNA libraries carried unique molecular identifiers. There were about 1 to 10 million T cells, and roughly 0.5 million cDNA molecules came from them. TCRdb redid the calling of the PCR reads with MiXCR, one entry per CDR3 protein. Of roughly 430,000 distinct CDR3 sequences listed, 39% are singletons. On this clonotype itself: The antigen remains undetermined.

V and J are TRBV15 and TRBJ2-4; D is undetermined. The sequence was collected from a girl aged 2-10 years with multiple sclerosis. The sequenced sample consisted of blood. This chain's CDR3 is CATSKGAKNIQYF. Written as DNA, the CDR3 is TGTGCCACCAGCAAGGGAGCCAAAAACATTCAGTACTTC.